The 29 T cell receptor beta chains below come from one sample, sequenced in a study of blood T cell repertoires in COVID-19. TCRdb's copy holds only in-frame clones and misses some; the assay was immunoSEQ multiplex PCR. The sample yields around 300,000 clones, around 86% seen once. Material: PBMCs or T cells enriched from blood (not recorded which). These receptors originate from a woman between 18 and 29 years old who had recovered from COVID-19.

This clone was seen more than once but under ten times. The V gene is TRBV30, the J gene TRBJ1-2, with D possibly being TRBD1 (5 bases). V lost 5 bases and J 8 bases, leaving 15 bases between the germline ends. CDR1 is GTSNPN and CDR2 is SVGIG in the germline V gene (reference sequence). The CDR3 is 12 amino acids. CDR3 residues: CAWALGRVGYTF. In DNA form, the CDR3 reads TGTGCCTGGGCCCTGGGCAGGGTAGGCTACACCTTC.

V usage is TRBV30 and J usage is TRBJ1-5; D is undetermined. CDR1 and CDR2 from the germline V gene are GTSNPN and SVGIG (reference sequence). The CDR3 covers 14 residues. V lost 3 bases, J lost 6 bases, and 15 bases lay in between. For the CDR3, the DNA is TGTGCCTGGAGGCCCTCCCGGAGCCTTCAGCCCCAGCATTTT. The encoded protein is CAWRPSRSLQPQHF.

The V and J genes are TRBV15 and TRBJ1-4; D is ambiguous. The CDR3 loop spans 18 amino acids. Trimming removed 0 bases at V and 3 bases at J, with 17 bases between. The germline V gene encodes CDR1 LNHNV and CDR2 YYDKDF (reference sequence). The CDR3 is CATSRDFPRYPANEKLFF. Here the CDR3 DNA reads TGTGCCACCAGCAGAGATTTCCCTAGGTACCCAGCTAATGAAAAACTGTTTTTT.

This chain links TRBV5-8 with TRBJ2-5; D is possibly TRBD2 (5 bases). The germline V gene has CDR1 SGHTS and CDR2 YDEGEE. Trimming pared 0 bases from V and 3 bases from J, leaving 18 bases between. The CDR3 totals 17 residues. The CDR3 loop is CASSLVWELVFKETQYF. In DNA form, the CDR3 reads TGTGCCAGCAGCTTGGTCTGGGAGCTAGTTTTTAAAGAGACCCAGTACTTC.

This clone has a single count. This chain uses TRBV5-5 with TRBJ2-7, with TRBD1 matching 8 bases. V trimming: 6 bases; J trimming: 2 bases; junction bases outside the gene matches: 7. This CDR3 is built from 14 residues. Germline V gene data show CDR1 as SGHKS and CDR2 as YYEKEE (reference sequence). The CDR3 reads CASTTGQGTYEQYF. The CDR3 DNA is TGTGCCAGCACTACTGGACAGGGCACCTACGAGCAGTACTTC.

The rearrangement uses TRBV21-1 and TRBJ1-2; the D call in the table, TRBD1, was not verified against the DNA. TRBV21-1 is designated a pseudogene. The CDR3 contains 17 residues. The CDR3 protein is CASSKCDFQGGPYGYTF. The CDR3 coding sequence is TGTGCCAGCAGCAAATGTGATTTCCAGGGCGGCCCCTATGGCTACACCTTC.

This clone was observed a few times. This chain links TRBV19 with TRBJ2-7; 7 bases are a match to TRBD1. With V trimmed by 3 bases and J by 0 bases, 5 bases remained unmatched. CDR3 length: 15 amino acids. Per the germline V gene, CDR1 is LNHDA and CDR2 is SQIVND (reference sequence). The CDR3 spells CASSIYGTVSYEQYF. For the CDR3, the DNA is TGTGCCAGTAGTATTTACGGGACAGTCTCCTACGAGCAGTACTTC.

A remark on this clone: Because the CDR3's place on the DNA is in doubt, the DNA is left out and the CDR3 is given as listed by TCRdb. The chain couples TRBV11-2 to TRBJ1-3. CDR1 and CDR2 (germline): SGHAT, FQNNGV. The CDR3 is 13 amino acids in total, end residues counted. CDR3 sequence reads: CASSFGSGNTIYF.

The gene calls are TRBV24-1 and TRBJ2-3, with a weak D call TRBD2 (5 bases). Per the germline V gene, CDR1 is KGHDR and CDR2 is SFDVKD. This CDR3 has 18 residues. V was cut by 5 bases and J by 6 bases, with 26 bases left in between. The CDR3, as DNA: TGTGCCACCAGTGCCCCGGAGGCGGCAAATGCCGGACCTGATACGCAGTATTTT. Its protein is CATSAPEAANAGPDTQYF.

This chain uses TRBV7-2 with TRBJ2-5, with 7 bases identical to TRBD2. CDR1 is SGHTA and CDR2 is FQGNSA in the germline V gene. This CDR3 contains 18 residues. The trim removed 3 bases at V and 7 bases at J, leaving 20 bases unmatched. The CDR3 sequence is CASSFARSPGGSQGTQYF. CDR3 DNA sequence: TGTGCCAGCAGCTTCGCACGGTCCCCGGGGGGAAGTCAGGGGACCCAGTACTTC.

The chain joins TRBV7-2 to TRBJ1-1, with D hard to call. The CDR3 consists of 16 residues. Trimming shortened V by 2 bases and J by 3 bases, and 16 bases separated the two germline ends. CDR1 and CDR2 (germline): SGHTA, FQGNSA. Written as DNA, the CDR3 is TGTGCCAGCAGCTTATTCACTACGGGAGCCCACACTGAAGCTTTCTTT. Protein: CASSLFTTGAHTEAFF.

This chain links TRBV3-1 (or the pseudogene TRBV3-2) with TRBJ1-2; D not resolved. The ends were cut back, 1 base at V and 6 bases at J, with 12 bases in the middle. Germline V lookup: CDR1 LGHDT, CDR2 YNNKEL (reference sequence). There are 14 residues in the CDR3. The CDR3 DNA reads as TGTGCCAGCAGCCAAGTTACGGCGGCACATGGCTACACCTTC. Residues: CASSQVTAAHGYTF.

The CDR3 reads CASSKFEGRGGTEAFF. DNA of the CDR3: TGTGCCAGCAGCAAATTCGAAGGCAGGGGAGGGACTGAAGCTTTCTTT. J is TRBJ1-1 and V is TRBV21-1. TRBV21-1 is given as a pseudogene. CDR3 size: 16 residues.

The chain employs TRBV5-4 and TRBJ1-2, with TRBD1 matching over 9 bases. With 6 bases clipped from V and 6 bases from J, the junction kept 15 bases outside the gene matches. CDR3 length: 16 residues. Germline CDR1 and CDR2: SGHNT and YYREEE (reference sequence). This CDR3 reads CASTTGTGPPKNGYTF. DNA for the CDR3: TGTGCCAGCACCACCGGGACAGGGCCCCCTAAAAATGGCTACACCTTC.

The chain links TRBV7-2 to TRBJ1-5; a possible D gene is TRBD1 (6 bases). CDR1 and CDR2 (germline): SGHTA, FQGNSA. V dropped 5 bases and J dropped 9 bases, with 17 bases sitting between them. CDR3 length equals 14 residues. CDR3 DNA: TGTGCCAGCAGCCTAGACAGGATTGGTGGGCCCCAGCATTTT. Translating gives CASSLDRIGGPQHF. Full variable domain (rest looked up from reference TRBV7-2 and TRBJ1-5): GAGVSQSPSNKVTEKGKDVELRCDPISGHTALYWYRQSLGQGLEFLIYFQGNSAPDKSGLPSDRFSAERTGGSVSTLTIQRTQQEDSAVYLCASSLDRIGGPQHFGDGTRLSIL.

V and J are TRBV28 and TRBJ2-7; 10 nucleotides agree with TRBD1. V gave up 8 bases and J gave up 5 bases; unmatched junction bases: 9. The CDR3 covers 14 residues. Germline V gene lookup returns CDR1 MDHEN and CDR2 SYDVKM. The CDR3 bases are TGTGCCAGCCGAGGAAGACAGGGGGCCCACGAGCAGTACTTC. This codes for CASRGRQGAHEQYF.

The DNA for the CDR3 is TGTGCCAGCAGCTTACCGGGACAGGGGGCTGGAAACACCATATATTTT. Amino acids: CASSLPGQGAGNTIYF. The V gene is TRBV7-8, the J gene TRBJ1-3, with 11 bases lining up with TRBD1. The germline V gene has CDR1 SGHVS and CDR2 FQNEAQ. CDR3 length: 16 amino acids. The junction had 2 bases not matched to a gene; V was cut back by 2 bases and J by 2 bases.

This clone was picked up one time. The chain uses TRBV3-1 (or the pseudogene TRBV3-2) and TRBJ1-3, with TRBD1 as a possible D gene (5 bases). The CDR3 is 14 residues long. The germline CDR1 and CDR2 sequences are LGHDT and YNNKEL (reference sequence). V lost 2 bases and J 8 bases, leaving 13 bases between the germline ends. The DNA of the CDR3 is TGTGCCAGCAGCCAAAGTTGGGGCCGGGACACCATATATTTT. This gives the protein CASSQSWGRDTIYF.

This clone was found once. The V gene is TRBV5-1, the J gene TRBJ2-5; 7 bases align to TRBD1. V lost 0 bases to trimming and J lost 10 bases; unmatched junction nucleotides: 9. This CDR3 is 14 amino acids long. The germline CDR1 and CDR2 sequences are SGHRS and YFSETQ. The CDR3 spells CASSLEGQVLDQYF. In nucleotides, the CDR3 is TGCGCCAGCAGCTTGGAAGGACAGGTTCTGGACCAGTACTTC.

The chain has TRBV12-3 or TRBV12-4 and TRBJ2-3; D is possibly TRBD2 (7 bases). The CDR3 is made up of 13 amino acids. Trimming stripped 8 bases from V and 9 bases from J, with 18 bases between. In DNA, the CDR3 is TGTGCCAGCCTATGGGGGGGTGGGGGCACGCAGTATTTT. This sequence encodes CASLWGGGGTQYF.

This clone was found once. The genes are TRBV19 and TRBJ2-3; possible D gene TRBD1, 6 bases. Between the trimmed V and J ends, which lost 6 bases and 0 bases, there was a span of 16 bases. CDR3 length equals 16 residues. Germline lookup yields CDR1 LNHDA and CDR2 SQIVND (reference sequence). CDR3 protein: CASSLQGRASTDTQYF. CDR3 nucleotides: TGTGCCAGTAGCCTACAGGGTCGTGCGAGCACAGATACGCAGTATTTT.

This chain connects TRBV11-3 to TRBJ2-5; 8 bases are shared with TRBD2. V lost 2 bases, J lost 1 base, and 6 bases stayed unmatched. The CDR3 is 16 amino acids. Looked up from germline, CDR1 is SGHNT and CDR2 is YENEEA. CDR3 coding DNA: TGTGCCAGCAGCTTACTCGGGAGCGGGGGCCAAGAGACCCAGTACTTC. Residues: CASSLLGSGGQETQYF.

This chain connects TRBV7-9 to TRBJ1-2, with TRBD1 identical over 8 bases. CDR1 is SEHNR, CDR2 FQNEAQ, per germline (reference sequence). The CDR3 extends over 14 amino acids. J was trimmed by 8 bases and V by 2 bases; bases with no gene match: 7. The CDR3 DNA follows: TGTGCCAGCAGCTTAATTCGGACAGGGTACGGCTACACCTTC. It translates to CASSLIRTGYGYTF.

The genes are TRBV11-3 and TRBJ1-1; D not certain. The CDR3 spans 17 residues. Looked up from germline, CDR1 is SGHNT and CDR2 is YENEEA. Between the trimmed V and J ends, which lost 3 bases and 1 base, there was a span of 18 bases. The CDR3 sequence is CASSFGALNRPNTEAFF. The DNA of the CDR3 is TGTGCCAGCAGCTTTGGAGCGTTGAACCGCCCGAACACTGAAGCTTTCTTT.

The chain combines TRBV28 with TRBJ1-5, with D possibly being TRBD1 (5 bases). CDR1 and CDR2 (germline): MDHEN, SYDVKM. CDR3 size: 16 residues. Deletions cut 6 bases from V and 0 bases from J, with 15 bases between. CDR3 region: CASSRLQASSNQPQHF. Here the CDR3 DNA reads TGTGCCAGCAGCCGTCTACAGGCTTCTAGCAATCAGCCCCAGCATTTT.

The V call is TRBV3-1 (or the pseudogene TRBV3-2), the J call TRBJ1-1, with unresolved D. CDR3 length equals 15 residues. The V end lost 1 base, the J end lost 6 bases, and 15 bases lay between the germline ends. Germline loops: CDR1 LGHDT, CDR2 YNNKEL (reference sequence). The CDR3 here is CASSQVPLRSPEAFF. DNA of the CDR3: TGTGCCAGCAGCCAAGTACCCCTTAGGAGCCCTGAAGCTTTCTTT.

This rearrangement joins TRBV7-3 to TRBJ1-1; the D is unclear. V was trimmed by 2 bases and J by 9 bases, leaving 16 bases between them. CDR3 length: 14 amino acids. The V gene's germline CDR1 is SGHTA and CDR2 FQGTGA. This CDR3 reads CASSLGVPGGKAFF. In nucleotides, the CDR3 is TGTGCCAGCAGCTTAGGGGTTCCGGGAGGCAAAGCTTTCTTT.

The chain combines TRBV7-3 with TRBJ2-7; TRBD2 aligns across 9 bases. Trimming at V came to 3 bases and at J to 2 bases, leaving 5 bases not matched to a gene. Germline CDR1 is SGHTA and CDR2 is FQGTGA. This CDR3 is built from 15 residues. The CDR3 reads CASSLSGRLPYEQYF. The DNA for the CDR3 is TGTGCCAGCAGCTTGAGCGGGAGGCTTCCCTACGAGCAGTACTTC.

The chain combines TRBV6-5 with TRBJ2-1, with 15 positions matching TRBD2. Germline CDR1 MNHEY, CDR2 SVGAGI. This CDR3 is 14 amino acids long. V lost 2 bases, J lost 12 bases, and 2 bases stayed unmatched. This CDR3 is CASSYRTSGRVQFF. The CDR3 region has the DNA TGTGCCAGCAGTTACCGGACTAGCGGGAGGGTGCAGTTCTTC.